The entry below gives a single T cell receptor beta chain sequence along with its context. Its target is unknown. The repertoire was sequenced with immunoSEQ multiplex PCR; TCRdb's copy has only in-frame clones and lacks some. Among 12,000 to 15,000 clones listed, about 70% were seen once. The source of the sample is a study of immune cell composition in non-small cell lung cancer. Study-wide context: Lung adenocarcinoma or squamous carcinoma made up most tumours.

Regarding the study as a whole: It was not proven that tumour-reactive clones equal dominant tumour-associated clones. Tumour-associated clones >0.5% occurred in roughly a third of adenocarcinomas, under 85% of squamous. Top 10 clone scores and clonality were higher in squamous than adenocarcinoma.

Looked up from germline, CDR1 is LNHDA and CDR2 is SQIVND (reference sequence). J lost 3 bases, V lost 1 base, and 10 bases had no gene match. CDR3 length equals 17 residues. The chain is built from TRBV19 and TRBJ2-3, with 7 positions matching TRBD2. This receptor was obtained from a human donor with non-small cell lung cancer. The sample consisted of lung tumor tissue. The CDR3 spells CASSIGFRTRSTDTQYF. The DNA of the CDR3 is TGTGCCAGTAGTATAGGATTTCGGACTAGATCTACAGATACGCAGTATTTT.